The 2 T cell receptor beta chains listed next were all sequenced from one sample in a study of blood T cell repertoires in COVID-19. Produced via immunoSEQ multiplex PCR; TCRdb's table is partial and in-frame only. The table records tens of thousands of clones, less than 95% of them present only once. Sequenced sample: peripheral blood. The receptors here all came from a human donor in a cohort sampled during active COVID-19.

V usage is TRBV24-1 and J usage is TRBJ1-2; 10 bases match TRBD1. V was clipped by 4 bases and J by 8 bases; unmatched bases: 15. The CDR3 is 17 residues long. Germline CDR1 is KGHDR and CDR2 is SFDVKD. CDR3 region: CATSEGGGQGTSEGYTF. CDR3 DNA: TGTGCCACCAGTGAAGGAGGGGGACAGGGGACCTCAGAGGGCTACACCTTC.

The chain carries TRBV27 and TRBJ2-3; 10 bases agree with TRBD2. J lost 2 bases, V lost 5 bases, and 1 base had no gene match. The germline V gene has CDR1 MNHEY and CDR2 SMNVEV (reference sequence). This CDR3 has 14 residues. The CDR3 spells CASSGLAVTDTQYF. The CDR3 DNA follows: TGTGCCAGCAGTGGACTAGCGGTCACAGATACGCAGTATTTT.